Listed here are 20 T cell receptor beta chains from one sample, sequenced in a study of kidney transplant recipient with SARS-CoV-2 infection. One entry per CDR3 protein results from TCRdb running MiXCR on the reads. The sample records some 220,000 distinct CDR3 sequences, 25% to 30% being singletons. The specimen was a blood sample, collected at baseline and between days 110 and 120 from a kidney transplant recipient. The receptors were gathered from a male patient aged 25 to 39 who had COVID-19 and was a kidney transplant recipient. The graft donor may have contributed some T cells.

About this clonotype: A much larger clone lies a single base off, so this may be a read error. The chain employs TRBV6-4 and TRBJ1-2; D uncertain. Germline V gene sequence: CDR1 MRHNA, CDR2 SNTAGT. The CDR3 covers 17 residues. Trimming left V 7 bases short and J 4 bases short, with 25 bases between. The CDR3 protein is CASNVSFSHGKTYGYTF. CDR3 sequence (DNA): TGTGCCAGCAATGTTAGTTTCTCACACGGAAAGACCTATGGCTACACCTTC.

For this clonotype: At one end, the junction sequence differs from germline, possibly due to a read error. The gene calls are TRBV3-1 and TRBJ1-2; D remains unclear. The CDR3 runs 17 residues. Per germline, CDR1 LGHDT and CDR2 YNNKEL (reference sequence). This CDR3 reads CAGSREHTLRKTYGYTF. Written as DNA, the CDR3 is TGTGCCGGCAGCAGAGAGCACACCCTTCGAAAGACCTATGGTTACACCTTC.

Concerning this clonotype: A much larger clone differs by one base, so this may be a read error. The genes are TRBV12-3 or TRBV12-4 and TRBJ1-2; D gene uncertain. This CDR3 region has 17 residues. Trimming removed 5 bases at V and 7 bases at J, with 26 bases between. The CDR3 loop is CASSGIPSFRKTCGYTF. The DNA for the CDR3 is TGTGCCAGCAGTGGAATTCCCAGCTTCCGAAAGACCTGTGGCTACACCTTC.

Ten or more counts support this clonotype. The V gene is TRBV30, the J gene TRBJ2-5; 9 nucleotides match TRBD2. Looked up from germline, CDR1 is GTSNPN and CDR2 is SVGIG (reference sequence). The ends lost 3 bases at V and 0 bases at J; junction bases unmatched: 8. The CDR3 is 16 residues long. CDR3 nucleotide sequence: TGTGCCTGGAGCGCTGGACTAGCGTCCTACCAAGAGACCCAGTACTTC. Amino acid sequence: CAWSAGLASYQETQYF.

This clonotype was seen more than once but under ten times. A read error may be the cause here, since a much bigger clone is one base away. The chain employs TRBV4-2 and TRBJ2-7, with a tentative D call TRBD2 (7 bases). The CDR3 totals 16 residues. Germline assignment: CDR1 LGHNA and CDR2 YNFKEQ. Here the CDR3 DNA reads TGTACCAGCAGCCAAGGGGGAGGGGGAGGGCTCTACGAGCAGTACTTC. Protein product: CTSSQGGGGGLYEQYF.

This clonotype was observed at least ten times. The chain employs TRBV7-9 and TRBJ1-2; no firm D call. The CDR3 is 17 residues long. Trimming cost V 5 bases and J 4 bases, with 23 bases left between them. Germline CDR1 SEHNR, CDR2 FQNEAQ (reference sequence). The CDR3 here is CASSPVKYHGKTYGYTF. The CDR3 DNA follows: TGTGCCAGCAGCCCCGTGAAATACCATGGAAAGACCTATGGCTACACCTTC.

This clonotype was observed at least ten times. The V call is TRBV3-1, the J call TRBJ1-2, with D perhaps TRBD1 (5 bases). The CDR3 totals 17 residues. V lost 4 bases and J lost 4, with 22 bases in between. The germline gives CDR1 LGHDT, CDR2 YNNKEL (reference sequence). The CDR3 reads CASSRTITLRKTYGYTF. The CDR3 DNA sequence: TGTGCCAGCAGCCGGACAATCACCCTTCGAAAGACCTATGGCTACACCTTC.

This clonotype has a count of ten or more. The chain combines TRBV12-3 or TRBV12-4 with TRBJ1-2; D call uncertain. V gave up 5 bases and J gave up 4 bases, with 23 bases separating them. The CDR3 has 17 amino acids. This CDR3 reads CASSILNTAGKTYGYTF. The CDR3 nucleotides are TGTGCCAGCAGTATATTGAACACAGCAGGAAAGACCTATGGCTACACCTTC.

This clonotype was picked up many times. The V call is TRBV7-2, the J call TRBJ2-7, with TRBD2 matching over 10 bases. Germline V gene lookup returns CDR1 SGHTA and CDR2 FQGNSA. Trimming took 1 base from V and 5 from J; bases not matched to a gene: 14. The length of the CDR3 is 18 residues. The chain's CDR3 is CASSLDRGASGRSNEQYF. The CDR3 nucleotides are TGTGCCAGCAGCTTAGACAGGGGAGCTAGCGGGAGATCGAACGAGCAGTACTTC.

About this clonotype itself: Since a much larger clone is just one base distant, this may be a read error. The rearrangement uses TRBV8-2 and TRBJ2-4. TRBV8-2 is deemed a pseudogene. There are 16 residues in the CDR3. DNA of the CDR3: TGTGGCAGTTTCACCCTTGATAGCCGAAAGACCTATGGCTACGCCTTC. It is translated as CGSFTLDSRKTYGYAF.

This clonotype has a handful of counts. The chain couples TRBV9 to TRBJ2-3, with 12 nucleotides matching TRBD2. Germline V gene lookup returns CDR1 SGDLS and CDR2 YYNGEE. V was clipped by 3 bases and J by 5 bases; unmatched bases: 13. The CDR3 loop spans 18 amino acids. The DNA of the CDR3 is TGTGCCAGCAGCGAACGGACTAGCGGGACCCCAGCGCGAGATACGCAGTATTTT. It is translated as CASSERTSGTPARDTQYF.

Points on this clonotype: A much larger clone differs from this one at a single base, so this may be a read error. The chain joins TRBV9 to TRBJ2-6; D gene ambiguous. Germline loops: CDR1 SGDLS, CDR2 YYNGEE. The CDR3 contains 16 residues. CDR3 region: CTSSVVDMVGANVLTF. The DNA of the CDR3 is TGTACCAGCAGCGTAGTAGATATGGTTGGGGCCAACGTCCTGACTTTC.

This sequence joins TRBV7-4 and TRBJ1-2; D call uncertain. Per the germline V gene, CDR1 is SGHVT and CDR2 is SQSDAQ. V was shortened by 5 bases and J by 4 bases, with 23 bases between the two germline ends. The CDR3 sequence is 17 residues long. The CDR3 here is CASSTFNPARKTYGYTF. Here the CDR3 DNA reads TGTGCCAGCAGCACTTTCAATCCAGCTCGAAAGACCTATGGCTACACCTTC.

The chain uses TRBV9 and TRBJ1-2; D not certain. Trimming pared 3 bases from V and 4 bases from J, leaving 19 bases between. The CDR3 is 16 residues long. Germline V gene sequence: CDR1 SGDLS, CDR2 YYNGEE. CDR3 nucleotides: TGTGCCAGCAGCGCTCGGTACTCAAGAAAGACCTATGGCTACACCTTC. Translating it yields CASSARYSRKTYGYTF.

This clonotype was found many times. The chain joins TRBV2 to TRBJ1-1, with 7 bases lining up with TRBD1. CDR1 is SNHLY and CDR2 is FYNNEI in the germline V gene. V was clipped by 4 bases and J by 7 bases; unmatched bases: 9. The length of the CDR3 is 14 residues. The CDR3 loop is CASSGGQRIGEAFF. The CDR3 bases are TGTGCCAGCAGTGGGGGACAGAGGATTGGTGAAGCTTTCTTT. Supplemented by reference TRBV2 and TRBJ1-1, the full variable domain reads EPEVTQTPSHQVTQMGQEVILRCVPISNHLYFYWYRQILGQKVEFLVSFYNNEISEKSEIFDDQFSVERPDGSNFTLKIRSTKLEDSAMYFCASSGGQRIGEAFFGQGTRLTVV.

Concerning this clonotype itself: A much larger clone sits a single nucleotide away, making a read error possible. This CDR3 fails to terminate in the conserved phenylalanine or tryptophan, so it likely reflects a read error. The chain combines TRBV2 with TRBJ2-7; D gene uncertain. Per the germline V gene, CDR1 is SNHLY and CDR2 is FYNNEI. This CDR3 region has 13 residues. V lost 7 bases and J 5 bases, leaving 15 bases between the germline ends. The CDR3 nucleotides are TGTGCCAGCACCCCCCGGGTTACCGACGAGCAGTACTTA. Protein product: CASTPRVTDEQYL.

This clonotype was detected ten times or more. This sequence joins TRBV19 and TRBJ1-2; D is unclear. The CDR3 loop spans 17 amino acids. Germline V gene data show CDR1 as LNHDA and CDR2 as SQIVND (reference sequence). The V gene lost 5 bases and the J gene lost 4 bases, with 23 bases spanning the gap. CDR3 protein: CASSGIPTNRKTYGYTF. CDR3 bases: TGTGCCAGTAGTGGGATCCCGACAAATCGAAAGACCTATGGCTACACCTTC.

This clonotype was seen repeatedly, ten times or more. V is TRBV19 and J is TRBJ1-2, with a tentative D call TRBD1 (5 bases). Looked up from germline, CDR1 is LNHDA and CDR2 is SQIVND (reference sequence). The V end was cut by 0 bases, the J end by 3 bases, with 11 bases between. The CDR3 extends over 15 amino acids. The CDR3 region is CASSIDRRQYYGYTF. CDR3 bases: TGTGCCAGTAGTATAGATAGGCGACAGTACTATGGCTACACCTTC.

The table lists this clonotype with many counts. V usage is TRBV25-1 and J usage is TRBJ1-2; D is undetermined. Per the germline V gene, CDR1 is MGHDK and CDR2 is SYGVNS. Deletions cut 4 bases from V and 4 bases from J, with 22 bases between. The CDR3 has 17 amino acids. The CDR3 here is CASSAFKELGKTYGYTF. The CDR3 coding sequence is TGTGCCAGCAGTGCCTTTAAAGAACTGGGAAAGACCTATGGCTACACCTTC.

This clonotype came up many times. V is TRBV6-5 and J is TRBJ2-1, with D perhaps TRBD2 (5 bases). Germline CDR1 is MNHEY and CDR2 is SVGAGI. This CDR3 spans 16 amino acids. V lost 5 bases, J lost 3 bases, and 17 bases lay in between. As DNA, the CDR3 is TGTGCCAGCAGTGAGGGTGGAGCGGCTTTCTACAATGAGCAGTTCTTC. Its translation is CASSEGGAAFYNEQFF.